These T cell receptor beta chains were read from a single sample in a study of blood T cell repertoires in COVID-19. Some clones are missing from TCRdb's copy, which holds only in-frame ones; the method was immunoSEQ multiplex PCR. Found here are about 92,000 clones, roughly 89% of them singletons; the top ten hold about 18%. The specimen was peripheral blood. The source is a woman aged 55-69 years with COVID-19, enrolled during active disease. CDR3s include the opening cysteine and the closing phenylalanine or tryptophan. The D gene is left open where the match is weak. Clone size appears in some rows only: once, few, many, or a class for an expanded clone.

CDR3 | DNA | D | J | V | size
CASSVGGSRSYEQYF | TGCGCCAGCAGTGTCGGGGGGTCCCGCTCCTACGAGCAGTACTTC | TRBD2 | TRBJ2-7 | TRBV10-2 | few
CASSQASVYQPQHF | TGTGCCAGCAGTCAGGCTTCGGTCTATCAGCCCCAGCATTTT | - | TRBJ1-5 | TRBV28 | -
CASSQVSRGGAAVGRDTQYF | TGTGCCAGCAGCCAAGTTTCTCGCGGGGGGGCCGCGGTGGGGCGGGATACGCAGTATTTT | TRBD2 | TRBJ2-3 | TRBV4-2 | once
CASSEDRGLTEAFF | TGTGCCAGCAGTGAGGACAGGGGGCTAACTGAAGCTTTCTTT | TRBD1 | TRBJ1-1 | TRBV25-1 | few
CASTDGQGGEKLFF | TGTGCCAGTACCGACGGACAGGGAGGAGAAAAACTGTTTTTT | TRBD1 | TRBJ1-4 | TRBV19 | -
CASSFSGNGSPLHF | TGTGCCAGCAGTTTCTCAGGGAACGGTTCACCCCTCCACTTT | - | TRBJ1-6 | TRBV27 | -
CASSLVASMIDNYGYTF | TGTGCCAGCAGCTTAGTCGCCAGTATGATTGACAATTATGGCTACACCTTC | - | TRBJ1-2 | TRBV7-8 | once
CATSMVWNSNQPQHF | TGTGCCACCAGCATGGTTTGGAACAGTAATCAGCCCCAGCATTTT | - | TRBJ1-5 | TRBV15 | -
CASRTGTTSDTQYF | TGTGCCAGCAGGACAGGTACAACCAGCGATACGCAGTATTTT | - | TRBJ2-3 | TRBV5-4 | -
CASSRDRVNQPQHF | TGCGCCAGCAGCCGGGACAGGGTCAATCAGCCCCAGCATTTT | TRBD1 | TRBJ1-5 | TRBV4-1 | -
CSVRQGRDTGELFF | TGCAGCGTCCGACAGGGGAGGGACACCGGGGAGCTGTTTTTT | - | TRBJ2-2 | TRBV29-1 | -
CASSQDNGGAYNEQFF | TGCGCCAGCAGCCAAGATAACGGGGGGGCCTACAATGAGCAGTTCTTC | TRBD2 | TRBJ2-1 | TRBV4-3 | -
CASSVVSRDTQYF | TGTGCCAGCAGCGTAGTATCCCGGGATACGCAGTATTTT | - | TRBJ2-3 | TRBV9 | -
CASRQMRGSETQYF | TGTGCCAGCAGACAAATGAGAGGGTCAGAGACCCAGTACTTC | - | TRBJ2-5 | TRBV7-8 | -
CASSLTGPGAVEKLFF | TGCGCCAGCAGCTTAACGGGTCCAGGGGCTGTTGAAAAACTGTTTTTT | - | TRBJ1-4 | TRBV5-1 | -
CASSPERGSNEKLFF | TGTGCCAGCTCACCAGAAAGGGGTTCTAATGAAAAACTGTTTTTT | - | TRBJ1-4 | TRBV18 | -
CASSTQEKTYEQYF | TGCGCCAGCAGCACACAGGAGAAAACCTACGAGCAGTACTTC | - | TRBJ2-7 | TRBV10-1 | -
CASSSRVMSTEAFF | TGTGCCAGCAGCTCCAGGGTTATGTCCACTGAAGCTTTCTTT | - | TRBJ1-1 | TRBV7-9 | -
CASSSDFNQPQHF | TGTGCCAGCTCATCGGACTTTAATCAGCCCCAGCATTTT | - | TRBJ1-5 | TRBV18 | -
CASSQGSPAGWSSYEQYF | TGTGCCAGCAGCCAAGGAAGCCCCGCGGGCTGGAGCTCCTACGAGCAGTACTTC | - | TRBJ2-7 | TRBV4-2 | -
CASSLGGSINTIYF | TGTGCCAGCAGCTTAGGGGGCAGTATCAACACCATATATTTT | - | TRBJ1-3 | TRBV11-2 | -
CASSQEAGQGFQPQHF | TGCGCCAGCAGCCAAGAAGCGGGACAGGGCTTTCAGCCCCAGCATTTT | TRBD1 | TRBJ1-5 | TRBV4-3 | -
CASSYNPRYEQYF | TGTGCCAGCAGTTACAATCCGCGCTACGAGCAGTACTTC | - | TRBJ2-7 | TRBV6-6 | few
CASSQGLAGAFTDTQYF | TGTGCCAGCAGCCAAGGATTAGCGGGGGCCTTCACAGATACGCAGTATTTT | TRBD2 | TRBJ2-3 | TRBV4-2 | -
CASSTDRVIHGYTF | TGTGCCAGCAGTACCGACAGGGTGATTCATGGCTACACCTTC | TRBD1 | TRBJ1-2 | TRBV6-5 | once
CATRTSGGTDTQYF | TGTGCCACCCGGACTAGCGGGGGAACAGATACGCAGTATTTT | TRBD2 | TRBJ2-3 | TRBV10-3 | -
CASSVAPGDSVNSPLHF | TGTGCCAGCAGCGTAGCTCCAGGCGACAGCGTTAATTCACCCCTCCACTTT | - | TRBJ1-6 | TRBV9 | -
CASSSKLIAGEQFF | TGTGCCAGCAGTTCCAAACTTATAGCGGGAGAGCAGTTCTTC | TRBD2 | TRBJ2-1 | TRBV6-2/TRBV6-3 | few
CASRTVPGTEAFF | TGTGCCAGCAGGACAGTGCCGGGCACTGAAGCTTTCTTT | - | TRBJ1-1 | TRBV7-9 | -